This T cell receptor (beta chain) was captured in a study of shared clonotypes between healthy human individuals. It was at deep level that the assay was run. Some 30,000 T cell genomes, or 250 to 300 ng DNA, went into replicate PCRs of unsorted PBMC. The authors sequenced unsorted PBMC DNA on ten immunoSEQ deep assay plates. Using immunoSEQ multiplex PCR, the repertoire was profiled, and TCRdb retains in-frame clones only, with some absent. The profile covers about half a million clones, with approximately 84% appearing a single time and roughly 13% taken by the ten largest. Unsorted samples used roughly 95 million PBMCs for genomic DNA. Germline lookup yields CDR1 SGHNT and CDR2 YYREEE (reference sequence). Trimming left V 4 bases short and J 8 bases short, with 19 bases between. The CDR3 runs to 15 residues.

V and J are TRBV5-4 and TRBJ1-3, with D maybe TRBD1 (5 bases). The sequence was collected from a woman in her forties in good health. Some clones in this sample may be carry-over from other donors' samples. Material for sequencing was PBMCs. Here the CDR3 DNA reads TGTGCCAGCAGCCCGGGACCGACCGGGACGGACACCATATATTTT. Translated, it gives CASSPGPTGTDTIYF. The full variable domain, rest sourced from reference TRBV5-4 and TRBJ1-3, is ETGVTQSPTHLIKTRGQQVTLRCSSQSGHNTVSWYQQALGQGPQFIFQYYREEENGRGNFPPRFSGLQFPNYSSELNVNALELDDSALYLCASSPGPTGTDTIYFGEGSWLTVV.